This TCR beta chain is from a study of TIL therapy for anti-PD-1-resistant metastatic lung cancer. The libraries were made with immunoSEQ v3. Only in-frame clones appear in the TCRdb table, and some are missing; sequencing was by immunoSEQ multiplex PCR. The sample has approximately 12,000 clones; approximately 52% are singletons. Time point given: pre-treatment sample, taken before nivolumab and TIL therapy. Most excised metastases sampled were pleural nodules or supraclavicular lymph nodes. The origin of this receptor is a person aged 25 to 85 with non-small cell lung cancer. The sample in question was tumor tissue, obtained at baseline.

CDR3 bases: TGTGCCTGGAGTGCCAGGTCGACAGGGACTAGGTCATTCATTCAGTACTTC. Translation gives CAWSARSTGTRSFIQYF. The chain joins TRBV30 to TRBJ2-4, with D possibly TRBD2 on 8 matching bases. Between the trimmed V and J ends, which lost 1 base and 9 bases, there was a span of 25 bases. From germline, CDR1 is GTSNPN and CDR2 SVGIG (reference sequence). The length of the CDR3 is 17 residues.